The present T cell receptor (beta chain) was sequenced within a study of T cells expressing NK-cell markers (dated by TCRdb to 2020 to 2022). Background on the whole study: Three sorted T-cell subsets (CD3+CD56+NKG2C+, CD3+CD56+NKG2C- and CD3+CD56-NKG2C+) from 8 or 9 donors had their TCR beta-chain repertoires profiled. The libraries were sequenced on Illumina HiSeq 2000/2500, MiSeq or NextSeq, producing 2 x 150 bp reads. Among the eight sequenced donors, seven were HCMV-seropositive and one was HCMV-seronegative. All eight donors whose samples were sequenced were randomly selected healthy volunteers, three of them men and five women. Overall results and qualifications from the work: In six donors, the dominant CD3+CD56+NKG2C+ clonotypes were among the top 10 CD8+ clonotypes and accounted for about 1.0-7.5% of CD8+ T cells. Those dominant clonotypes were again the most abundant among CD3+CD56-NKG2C+ cells in a few donors, at 28.3-60.1%. Whether the expanded NKG2C-expressing T cell clones were specific for HCMV antigens was left unclear.

With respect to this clonotype: Its antigen is not yet known.

A commercial ELISA kit detecting HCMV-specific IgG in serum was used to determine HCMV serostatus. Ficoll density gradient centrifugation was used to isolate peripheral blood mononuclear cells from blood. Data came from an Illumina HiSeq 2000. TCR beta cDNA libraries were prepared using 5'RACE template switching, which introduced a universal primer site and unique molecular identifiers. Priming for cDNA synthesis came from the TCR beta constant segment, and two successive PCR amplification steps followed. In the original analysis: Reads were demultiplexed and grouped by UMI with MIGEC, and clonotypes were assembled and quantified with MiTCR. To remove erroneous sequences, TCR cDNA sequences were retained only when supported by two or more reads. The tcR package was used for downstream repertoire analysis, and clonotypes were matched between fractions using CDR3 nucleotide sequence together with V segment. VDJmatch was used to annotate antigen specificity against VDJdb, with one amino acid substitution allowed in CDR3. Reprocessed by TCRdb, the reads give a single entry per CDR3 protein sequence, without DNA. TCRdb's processing, not the authors' own work, is the source of the V and J calls. The table for this sample records roughly 420,000 distinct CDR3 sequences. The ten biggest clones cover 7.3% of the sample.

The cysteine opens and the phenylalanine closes a CDR3 of 16 amino acids. DNA for this receptor is not on file. As encoded in the germline V gene (reference sequence), CDR1 is SEHNR while CDR2 is FQNEAQ. The chain is encoded by TRBV7-9 joined to TRBJ2-3; TCRdb designates TRBD2, a call that cannot be tested without DNA. This TCR was recovered from a woman aged 18-70 years in good health. Sequenced sample: blood T cells: a sorted CD56 or NKG2C T cell subset, CD4+ or CD8+ T cells, or bulk PBMC T cells (not recorded which). CDR3 reads: CASSFPLGESTDTQYF.